What follows describes a single TCR beta chain. The data were taken from a study of blood T cell repertoires in COVID-19. In the original analysis: By means of reference gene primer amplification, nucleated cell counts were estimated. Clones were read by immunoSEQ multiplex PCR, and TCRdb kept only the in-frame ones, dropping some. The D gene and trimming were derived from the DNA, and the V and J assignments and clone size from that table. The repertoire holds about 260,000 clones, 80% to 90% seen once, with about 2.5% in the top ten. Germline lookup yields CDR1 LNHDA and CDR2 SQIVND (reference sequence). The CDR3 has 14 residues. After removal of 7 bases from V and 3 bases from J, the junction contained 6 bases not matched to a gene.

The chain combines TRBV19 with TRBJ2-1, with 7 bases matching TRBD1. The sample was peripheral blood. The receptor comes from a woman between 45 and 65 years old with acute or convalescent COVID-19. The CDR3 sequence: CASTPTGYYNEQFF. The CDR3 coding sequence is TGTGCCAGTACTCCGACAGGGTACTACAATGAGCAGTTCTTC.